The clone carrying this T cell receptor (beta chain) has a single count. These data are taken from a study of T-cell memory formation after mild COVID-19. TCRdb re-called the 5' RACE reads through MiXCR, storing one row per CDR3 protein. The table shows 70,000 to 100,000 distinct CDR3 sequences, with more than 13% occurring only once. The CDR3 covers 15 residues. Trimming stripped 3 bases from V and 1 base from J, with 12 bases between. Germline CDR1 is MNHEY and CDR2 is SVGEGT. The clonotype originates from a man aged 18 to 35 who had mild COVID-19 (a few samples of this study predate the infection). Cell type and time point are not known. V is TRBV6-2 or TRBV6-3 and J is TRBJ2-5; possibly TRBD1 for D (5 bases). The specimen sequenced was PBMCs or a T cell subset sorted from them (not recorded which). In DNA form, the CDR3 reads TGTGCCAGCAGTTATCAAACAGGCTTCCAAGAGACCCAGTACTTC. It codes for CASSYQTGFQETQYF.